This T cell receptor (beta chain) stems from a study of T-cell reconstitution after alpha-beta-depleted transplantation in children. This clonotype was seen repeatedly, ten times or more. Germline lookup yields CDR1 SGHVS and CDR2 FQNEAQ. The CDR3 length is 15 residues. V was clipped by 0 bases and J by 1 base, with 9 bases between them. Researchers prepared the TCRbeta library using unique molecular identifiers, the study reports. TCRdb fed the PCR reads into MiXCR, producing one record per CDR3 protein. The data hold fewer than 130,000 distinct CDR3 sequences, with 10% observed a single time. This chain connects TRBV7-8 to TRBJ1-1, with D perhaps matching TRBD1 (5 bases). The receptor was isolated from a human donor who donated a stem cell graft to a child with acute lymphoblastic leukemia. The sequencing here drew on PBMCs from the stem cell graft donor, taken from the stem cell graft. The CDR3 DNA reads TGTGCCAGCAGCTTAGCGCTGGGGGGGAACACTGAAGCTTTCTTT. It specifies CASSLALGGNTEAFF.